The rows below give T cell receptor beta chains drawn from one sample of a study of cytotoxic CD8 clonotypes in ibrutinib-treated CLL. The assay was immunoSEQ multiplex PCR, and TCRdb's table has in-frame clones only and misses some. The sample has around 150,000 clones; about 88% are singletons. Specimen: PBMCs, collected at disease progression, from a patient treated with ibrutinib. The receptors derive from a human donor with chronic lymphocytic leukemia. The CDR3 runs from the conserved cysteine through the conserved F or W. The D gene is left open where the match is weak. Size values are once, few and many counts, or a class for expanded clones, and some rows have none.

D	V	length	J	size	DNA	CDR3
NA	TRBV27	12	TRBJ1-4	NA	TGTGCCAGCAGTCTCCCCGGGGAAAAACTGTTTTTT	CASSLPGEKLFF
TRBD2	TRBV2	15	TRBJ2-7	NA	TGTGCCAGCAGTGCTCGTGGGAGGGCCACCTACGAGCAGTACTTC	CASSARGRATYEQYF
NA	TRBV4-3	16	TRBJ2-3	NA	TGCGCCAGCAGCCAAGATGGTCCGGGAGGCACAGATACGCAGTATTTT	CASSQDGPGGTDTQYF
NA	TRBV21-1	16	TRBJ2-7	NA	TGTGCCAGCAGCAAGAATACAGGGGAAGTTTGTGACGAGCAGTACTTC	CASSKNTGEVCDEQYF
TRBD2	TRBV11-2	17	TRBJ2-5	NA	TGTGCCAGCAGCTCCCTCCCTGGTGCGGGAGGGCGAGAGACCCAGTACTTC	CASSSLPGAGGRETQYF
NA	TRBV18	14	TRBJ2-4	NA	TGTGCCAGCTCAGAGGTAACTGCCAAAAACATTCAGTACTTC	CASSEVTAKNIQYF
NA	TRBV5-6	15	TRBJ1-1	NA	TGTGCCAGCAGCACCTCCGAGGGGGGCGGAACTGAAGCTTTCTTT	CASSTSEGGGTEAFF
TRBD1	TRBV5-5	16	TRBJ2-7	NA	TGTGCCAGCAGCGGACTCGGGACAGTCAGCACCTACGAGCAGTACTTC	CASSGLGTVSTYEQYF
NA	TRBV20-1	11	TRBJ2-3	NA	TGCAGTGCTAGAGTCCAGGATACGCAGTATTTT	CSARVQDTQYF
NA	TRBV30	12	TRBJ2-3	NA	TGTGCCTGGAGGACTTACACAGATACGCAGTATTTT	CAWRTYTDTQYF
NA	TRBV28	12	TRBJ2-7	NA	TGTGCCAGCAGTTTGACCCTCGGTGAGCAGTACTTC	CASSLTLGEQYF
NA	TRBV11-2	15	TRBJ1-1	NA	TGTGCCAGCAGCTTAAGGGGGGGGACCGGAGGTGAAGCTTTCTTT	CASSLRGGTGGEAFF
NA	TRBV25-1	14	TRBJ1-4	NA	TGTGCCAGCAGCGACGGGACCCTGGGGGAAAAACTGTTTTTT	CASSDGTLGEKLFF
NA	TRBV28	11	TRBJ2-7	few	TGTGCCAGCAGTTTCCATGTGGAGCAGTACTTC	CASSFHVEQYF
NA	TRBV6-6	14	TRBJ1-1	NA	TGTGCCAGCATCGATGGTGGGGAACAGAAGAGGGCTTTCTTT	CASIDGGEQKRAFF
NA	TRBV29-1	13	TRBJ1-2	NA	TGCAGCGTTGGAGACAGCTACGCGCAAGGCTACACCTTC	CSVGDSYAQGYTF
NA	TRBV20-1	10	TRBJ2-1	NA	TGCAGTGCCTTGGTTGGTGAGCAGTTCTTC	CSALVGEQFF
TRBD2	TRBV11-2	18	TRBJ2-2	NA	TGTGCCAGCAGCTTATATTCTAGCGGGAGGGAGGGCACCGGGGAGCTGTTTTTT	CASSLYSSGREGTGELFF
TRBD2	TRBV27	17	TRBJ2-1	NA	TGTGCCAGCAGTTCTCACTGGACTAGCGGGGACTACAATGAGCAGTTCTTC	CASSSHWTSGDYNEQFF
TRBD1	TRBV6-1	15	TRBJ2-5	NA	TGTGCCAGCAGTGGGCTGTGGACAGGGGGAGAGACCCAGTACTTC	CASSGLWTGGETQYF
NA	TRBV27	16	TRBJ2-3	NA	TGTGCCAGCAGTTACTTTAAAGGGAGTGTCACAGATACGCAGTATTTT	CASSYFKGSVTDTQYF
TRBD1	TRBV5-4	15	TRBJ2-5	NA	TGTGCCAGCAGTCAGCCGGGACAGGGCCAAGAGACCCAGTACTTC	CASSQPGQGQETQYF
NA	TRBV7-3	15	TRBJ2-5	NA	TGTGCCAGCAGCTCCGGACTCTCGTACCAAGAGACCCAGTACTTC	CASSSGLSYQETQYF
NA	TRBV19	14	TRBJ2-5	NA	TGTGCCAGTAGTCTAGGCCCCCTACAAGAGACCCAGTACTTC	CASSLGPLQETQYF
NA	TRBV7-8	17	TRBJ2-1	NA	TGTGCCAGCAGCTCACCGACTACGGCGGGCCTATACAATGAGCAGTTCTTC	CASSSPTTAGLYNEQFF
TRBD1	TRBV19	15	TRBJ2-7	NA	TGTGCCAGTAGTATCTCCGCAGGGGGTTCCTACGAGCAGTACTTC	CASSISAGGSYEQYF
NA	TRBV6-5	11	TRBJ1-4	NA	TGTGCCACCAAGGATTATGAAAAACTGTTTTTT	CATKDYEKLFF
TRBD1	TRBV19	15	TRBJ2-7	NA	TGTGCCAGTAGCCGTACCGGGACAGGGGCCTACGAGCAGTACTTC	CASSRTGTGAYEQYF
NA	TRBV7-2	16	TRBJ1-1	NA	TGTGCCAGCAGCCCGGGTGGTACCCTCCTGAACACTGAAGCTTTCTTT	CASSPGGTLLNTEAFF
NA	TRBV11-3	13	TRBJ1-1	NA	TGTGCCAGCAGCTTAGACCCTGTTACTGAAGCTTTCTTT	CASSLDPVTEAFF
TRBD2	TRBV6-5	16	TRBJ2-7	NA	TGTGCCAGCAGTTACTCGACTGGGGCGGGAGGCTACGAGCAGTACTTC	CASSYSTGAGGYEQYF
NA	TRBV6-5	15	TRBJ2-5	NA	TGTGCCAGCAGTTACACGCAGGGAAGGCAAGAGACCCAGTACTTC	CASSYTQGRQETQYF
NA	TRBV5-1	14	TRBJ2-1	few	TGCGCCAGCAGCTTGACTGGGACTCACAATGAGCAGTTCTTC	CASSLTGTHNEQFF
NA	TRBV9	14	TRBJ1-5	once	TGTGCCAGCAGCGTAGGAGAGGGTCTTCGGCCCCAGCATTTT	CASSVGEGLRPQHF
NA	TRBV9	14	TRBJ1-5	NA	TGTGCCAGCAGCTCCGGGAGGGAAGGTCAGCCCCAGCATTTT	CASSSGREGQPQHF
NA	TRBV9	20	TRBJ1-2	NA	TGTGCCAGCAGCGTAGATCGTGGAGGAGGAAGTTTTCTGATTAACTATGGCTACACCTTC	CASSVDRGGGSFLINYGYTF
NA	TRBV18	15	TRBJ2-7	NA	TGTGCCAGCTCTTCGTCGGATAGCGAATCCTACGAGCAGTACTTC	CASSSSDSESYEQYF
NA	TRBV6-6	13	TRBJ2-5	NA	TGTGCCAGCAGTTACGGCGGTGGGGAGACCCAGTACTTC	CASSYGGGETQYF
TRBD2	TRBV5-1	18	TRBJ2-1	NA	TGCGCCAGCACGAAGACTAGCGGGAGGGGCGGTCCCTACAATGAGCAGTTCTTC	CASTKTSGRGGPYNEQFF
NA	TRBV19	15	TRBJ1-2	once	TGTGCCAGTACCGTGGCAGGGAGCCCCCTAAGTGGCTACACCTTC	CASTVAGSPLSGYTF
TRBD2	TRBV5-1	19	TRBJ2-1	NA	TGCGCCAGCAGCTTCCCCCGCCTAGCGGGAGCGCTCCACTACAATGAGCAGTTCTTC	CASSFPRLAGALHYNEQFF